The clone carrying this T cell receptor (beta chain) appeared a few times. The antigen is undetermined. The record originates from a study of CD8 T cells in ankylosing spondylitis. General study points: Several highly homologous variants made up a TCR beta motif, and this motif appeared characteristic of ankylosing spondylitis blood. The disease-linked clones had a CD8+ phenotype and low blood frequencies.

Germline values: CDR1 SGDLS, CDR2 YYNGEE. The CDR3 has 13 residues. The ends were cut back, 0 bases at V and 3 bases at J, with 4 bases in the middle. Quantitative molecular-barcoded 5'-RACE generated the TCR beta libraries. TCRdb reanalysed the 5' RACE reads using MiXCR and keeps one entry per CDR3 protein. The sample lists 700,000 or so distinct CDR3 sequences; under 20% were seen once. The sample taken for sequencing was blood, either unsorted or a sorted T cell fraction (not recorded which). The chain employs TRBV9 and TRBJ1-3, with D unclear. The TCR sequence derives from a male donor with ankylosing spondylitis. Written as DNA, the CDR3 is TGTGCCAGCAGCGTAGGTTTTGGAAACACCATATATTTT. It yields the protein CASSVGFGNTIYF.